This TCR beta chain is from a study of cytomegalovirus exposure and HLA in healthy donors. CDR3 size: 15 residues. CDR1 and CDR2 from the germline V gene are SGHTA and FQGNSA. V lost 3 bases and J 1 base, leaving 12 bases between the germline ends. Both 60 Vbeta primers and 13 Jbeta primers went into the PCR. Clones were sequenced by immunoSEQ multiplex PCR, and TCRdb holds only the in-frame ones, with some missing. The sample comprises fewer than 150,000 clones, 80% of which are singletons, and just over 5% rests with the top ten. The gene calls are TRBV7-2 and TRBJ1-1; unclear D gene. The origin of this receptor is a male donor in good health and CMV-seronegative. The sequenced sample was PBMCs. The CDR3 is CASSLARLQNTEAFF. As DNA, the CDR3 is TGTGCCAGCAGCTTGGCCCGACTGCAGAACACTGAAGCTTTCTTT.